The present entry profiles one T cell receptor beta chain with its context. The data were obtained in a study of technical replicates of blood from a handful of donors. Measured with immunoSEQ multiplex PCR; TCRdb has only the in-frame clones, and not every one. The sample contains around 74,000 clones, 80% to 90% of which appear only once. The CDR3 is 17 amino acids. Trimming cost V 4 bases and J 2 bases, with 20 bases left between them. CDR1 is MGHRA and CDR2 is YSYEKL in the germline V gene. The sample taken for sequencing was PBMCs. The receptor's source is a human donor in good health. Some clones in this sample may be carry-over from other donors' samples. This chain links TRBV4-1 with TRBJ1-1, with D perhaps TRBD1 (6 bases). This chain's CDR3 is CASSLQRGGGYNTEAFF. The CDR3 coding sequence is TGCGCCAGCAGCCTCCAGCGGGGGGGCGGTTATAACACTGAAGCTTTCTTT.